This entry is about one TCR beta chain. Its antigen is still unknown. TCRdb keeps only in-frame clones here, not all; method: immunoSEQ multiplex PCR. The table lists around 69,000 clones, nearly 90% of them singletons. These data are taken from a study of graft-versus-host responses after intestinal transplantation. Per the germline V gene, CDR1 is SEHNR and CDR2 is FQNEAQ (reference sequence). CDR3 length: 15 residues. The V segment lost 1 base and the J segment 5 bases; nucleotides outside the gene matches: 7. V is TRBV7-9 and J is TRBJ2-5, with 7 nucleotides matching TRBD2. This specimen was unstimulated CD8+ T cells sorted from spleen or lymph node cells, taken before transplant. The receptor was derived from a human donor who was the organ donor for an intestinal transplant. The CDR3 DNA reads TGTGCCAGCAGCTTAGATGGGGGGGATCGGGAGACCCAGTACTTC. The encoded protein is CASSLDGGDRETQYF.